This T cell receptor beta chain was profiled in a study of T cell responses to AZD1222 COVID-19 vaccine. Study-wide results and limits: Baseline seropositives among AZD1222 recipients totaled only 5 to 7.

Measured with immunoSEQ multiplex PCR; TCRdb has only the in-frame clones, and not every one. Of approximately 130,000 clones listed, approximately 90% are singletons. In the case of this clone: Its antigen is currently unknown.

This receptor was taken from an adult in good health. This sample comprised peripheral blood, obtained on day 0 of AZD1222 vaccination.

CDR3 DNA: TGCGCCAGCAGCTCCATCCAGGACTCCTACGAGCAGTACTTC. Protein product: CASSSIQDSYEQYF. The rearrangement joins TRBV5-1 to TRBJ2-7, with D uncertain. Germline assignment: CDR1 SGHRS and CDR2 YFSETQ. The V end lost 3 bases, the J end lost 0 bases, and 10 bases lay between the germline ends. CDR3 length equals 14 residues. Full variable domain (rest looked up from reference TRBV5-1 and TRBJ2-7): KAGVTQTPRYLIKTRGQQVTLSCSPISGHRSVSWYQQTPGQGLQFLFEYFSETQRNKGNFPGRFSGRQFSNSRSEMNVSTLELGDSALYLCASSSIQDSYEQYFGPGTRLTVT.